This T cell receptor beta chain is from a study of T cells expressing NK-cell markers. Overall study context: Seven HCMV-seropositive donors and one seronegative donor made up the eight sequenced donors.

The CDR3 sequence is 16 residues long. Per germline, CDR1 KGHSH and CDR2 LQKENI. Reanalyzing the 5' RACE reads, TCRdb keeps one entry per CDR3 protein, without DNA. The record lists about 380,000 distinct CDR3 sequences, of which the ten most abundant hold around 5.3%. Sequencing input: blood T cells: a sorted CD56 or NKG2C T cell subset, CD4+ or CD8+ T cells, or bulk PBMC T cells (not recorded which). The clonotype was recovered from a man aged 18-70 years in good health. J is TRBJ1-5 and V is TRBV18. The CDR3: CASSPRAGESNQPQHF. The full variable domain, with the rest looked up from reference TRBV18 and TRBJ1-5, is NAGVMQNPRHLVRRRGQEARLRCSPMKGHSHVYWYRQLPEEGLKFMVYLQKENIIDESGMPKERFSAEFPKEGPSILRIQQVVRGDSAAYFCASSPRAGESNQPQHFGDGTRLSIL.